Given below is one T cell receptor beta chain in context. The sample is drawn from a study of shared clonotypes between healthy human individuals. Across the whole study: Three CD4 naive, three CD4 memory, two CD8 naive and one CD8 memory plate were used per donor.

None of the donors, who were healthy HIV-negative adults, had recently had acute infections or vaccinations. CD4+ cells were split into CD45RA+ naive and CD45RA-negative memory subsets. The assay was immunoSEQ multiplex PCR, and TCRdb's table has in-frame clones only and misses some. The profile shows over a million clones, roughly 74% of them singletons. From germline, CDR1 is LNHDA and CDR2 SQIVND (reference sequence). The CDR3 has 16 amino acids. V was shortened by 3 bases and J by 0 bases, with 15 bases between the two germline ends. The sample was memory CD4+ T cells from PBMCs. Subset reported: CD45RA-negative fraction. The clonotype was recovered from a man aged 18 to 29 in good health. Some clones in this sample may be carry-over from other donors' samples. This chain joins TRBV19 and TRBJ2-7, with D perhaps TRBD2 (6 bases). The CDR3 reads CASSIRTSQNSYEQYF. The CDR3 DNA follows: TGTGCCAGTAGTATCAGAACTAGCCAAAACTCCTACGAGCAGTACTTC.